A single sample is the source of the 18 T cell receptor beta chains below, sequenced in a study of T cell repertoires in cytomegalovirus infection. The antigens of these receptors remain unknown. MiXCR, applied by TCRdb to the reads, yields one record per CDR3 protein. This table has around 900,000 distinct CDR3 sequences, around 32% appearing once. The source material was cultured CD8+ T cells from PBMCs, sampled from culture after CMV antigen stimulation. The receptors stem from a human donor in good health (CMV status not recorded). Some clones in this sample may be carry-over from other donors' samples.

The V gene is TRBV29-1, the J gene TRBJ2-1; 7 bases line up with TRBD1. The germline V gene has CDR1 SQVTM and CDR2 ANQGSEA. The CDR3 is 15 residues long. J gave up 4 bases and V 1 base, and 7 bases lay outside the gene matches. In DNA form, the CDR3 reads TGCAGCGTTGAAGGACAGGGTAGGTTGTACAATGAGCAGTTCTTC. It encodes CSVEGQGRLYNEQFF.

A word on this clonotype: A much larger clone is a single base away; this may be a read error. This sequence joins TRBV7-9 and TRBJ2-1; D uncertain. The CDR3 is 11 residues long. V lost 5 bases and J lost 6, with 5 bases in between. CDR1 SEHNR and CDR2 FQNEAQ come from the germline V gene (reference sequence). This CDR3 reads CASSPTNEQFF. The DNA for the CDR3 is TGTGCCAGCAGCCCTACCAATGAGCAGTTCTTC.

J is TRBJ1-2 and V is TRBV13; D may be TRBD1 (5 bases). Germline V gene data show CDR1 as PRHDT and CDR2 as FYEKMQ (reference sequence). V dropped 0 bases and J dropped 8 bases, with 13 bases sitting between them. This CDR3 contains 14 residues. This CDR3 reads CASSLGKGLWGYTF. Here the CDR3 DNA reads TGTGCCAGCAGCTTAGGCAAGGGGTTATGGGGCTACACCTTC.

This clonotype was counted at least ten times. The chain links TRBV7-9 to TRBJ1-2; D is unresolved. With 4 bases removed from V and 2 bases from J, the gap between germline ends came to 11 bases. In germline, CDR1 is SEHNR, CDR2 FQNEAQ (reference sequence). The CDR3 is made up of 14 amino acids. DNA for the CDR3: TGTGCCAGCAGCTCCAGGACGGAGAACTATGGCTACACCTTC. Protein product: CASSSRTENYGYTF.

CDR3 residues: CASSQDPAADTQYF. The CDR3 DNA reads as TGCGCCAGCAGCCAAGACCCGGCGGCAGATACGCAGTATTTT. The rearrangement links TRBV4-3 to TRBJ2-3; D unresolved. The CDR3 runs 14 residues. Trimming removed 0 bases at V and 4 bases at J, with 8 bases between. CDR1 is LGHNA and CDR2 is YSLEER in the germline V gene.

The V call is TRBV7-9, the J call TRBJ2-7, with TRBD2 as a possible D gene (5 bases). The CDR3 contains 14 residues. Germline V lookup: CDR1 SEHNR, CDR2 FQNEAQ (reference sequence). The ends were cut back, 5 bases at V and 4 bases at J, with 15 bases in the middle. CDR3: CASSGVAGPYEQYF. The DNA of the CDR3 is TGTGCCAGCAGCGGCGTGGCGGGCCCTTACGAGCAGTACTTC. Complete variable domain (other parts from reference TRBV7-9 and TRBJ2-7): DTGVSQNPRHKITKRGQNVTFRCDPISEHNRLYWYRQTLGQGPEFLTYFQNEAQLEKSRLLSDRFSAERPKGSFSTLEIQRTEQGDSAMYLCASSGVAGPYEQYFGPGTRLTVT.

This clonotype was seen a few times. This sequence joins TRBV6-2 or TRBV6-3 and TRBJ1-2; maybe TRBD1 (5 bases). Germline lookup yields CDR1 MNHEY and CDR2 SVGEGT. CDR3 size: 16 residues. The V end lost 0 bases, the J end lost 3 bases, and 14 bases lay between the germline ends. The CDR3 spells CASSYSIRGRDYGYTF. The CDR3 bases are TGTGCCAGCAGTTACTCGATCCGGGGCAGGGACTATGGCTACACCTTC.

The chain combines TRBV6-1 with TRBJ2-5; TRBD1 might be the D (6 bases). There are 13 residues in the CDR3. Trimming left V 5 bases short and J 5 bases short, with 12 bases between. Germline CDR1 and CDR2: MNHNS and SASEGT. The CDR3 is CASSSQGWETQYF. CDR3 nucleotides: TGTGCCAGCAGTTCACAGGGTTGGGAGACCCAGTACTTC.

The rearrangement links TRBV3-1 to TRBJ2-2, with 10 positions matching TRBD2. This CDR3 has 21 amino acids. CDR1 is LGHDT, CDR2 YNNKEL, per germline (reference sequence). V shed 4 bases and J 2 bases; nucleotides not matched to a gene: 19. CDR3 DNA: TGTGCCAGCAGCCCCACTGTGGCTAGCGGGGGCCATCATTTCAACACCGGGGAGCTGTTTTTT. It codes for CASSPTVASGGHHFNTGELFF. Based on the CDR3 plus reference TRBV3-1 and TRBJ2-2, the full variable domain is DTAVSQTPKYLVTQMGNDKSIKCEQNLGHDTMYWYKQDSKKFLKIMFSYNNKELIINETVPNRFSPKSPDKAHLNLHINSLELGDSAVYFCASSPTVASGGHHFNTGELFFGEGSRLTVL.

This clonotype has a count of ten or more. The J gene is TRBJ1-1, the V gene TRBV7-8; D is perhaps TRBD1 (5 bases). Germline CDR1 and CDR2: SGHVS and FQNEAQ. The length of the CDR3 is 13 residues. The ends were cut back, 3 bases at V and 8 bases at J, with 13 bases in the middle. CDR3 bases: TGTGCCAGCAGCTTGGGGGGGAACTCCGAAGCTTTCTTT. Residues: CASSLGGNSEAFF.

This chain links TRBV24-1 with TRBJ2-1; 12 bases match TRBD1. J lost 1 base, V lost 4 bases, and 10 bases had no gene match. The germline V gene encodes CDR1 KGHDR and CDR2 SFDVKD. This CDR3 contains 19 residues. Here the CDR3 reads CATSDSGTGGEGSYNEQFF. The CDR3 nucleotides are TGTGCCACCAGTGACTCGGGGACAGGGGGCGAGGGTTCCTACAATGAGCAGTTCTTC.

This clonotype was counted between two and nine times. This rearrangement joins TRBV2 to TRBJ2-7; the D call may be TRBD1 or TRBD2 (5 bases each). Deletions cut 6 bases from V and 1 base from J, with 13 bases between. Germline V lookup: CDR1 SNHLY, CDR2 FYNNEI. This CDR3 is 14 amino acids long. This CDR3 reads CASSVRDGSYEQYF. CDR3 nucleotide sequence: TGTGCCAGCAGCGTCCGGGACGGTTCCTACGAGCAGTACTTC. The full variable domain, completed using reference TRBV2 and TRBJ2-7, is EPEVTQTPSHQVTQMGQEVILRCVPISNHLYFYWYRQILGQKVEFLVSFYNNEISEKSEIFDDQFSVERPDGSNFTLKIRSTKLEDSAMYFCASSVRDGSYEQYFGPGTRLTVT.

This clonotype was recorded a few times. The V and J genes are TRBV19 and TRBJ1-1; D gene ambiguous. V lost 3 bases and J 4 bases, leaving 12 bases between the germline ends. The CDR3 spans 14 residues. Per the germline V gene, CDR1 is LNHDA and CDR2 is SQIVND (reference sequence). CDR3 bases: TGTGCCAGTAGTATCAGCGGGGTAGGCACTGAAGCTTTCTTT. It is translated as CASSISGVGTEAFF.

The CDR3, as DNA: TGCGCCAGCAGCCAAGATGTAGCGGGGCCCCCACTAGATACGCAGTATTTT. It encodes CASSQDVAGPPLDTQYF. The J gene is TRBJ2-3, the V gene TRBV4-1; 8 bases match TRBD2. This CDR3 is 17 amino acids long. The V gene end was trimmed by 0 bases and the J gene end by 5 bases; junction bases not matched to a gene: 10. The germline CDR1 and CDR2 sequences are MGHRA and YSYEKL.

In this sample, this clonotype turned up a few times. CDR3 sequence (DNA): TGTGCCAGCAGCTTAGCCGCAGAAGGGCAGCCCCAGCATTTT. As protein: CASSLAAEGQPQHF. This chain connects TRBV7-6 to TRBJ1-5, with D unresolved. Germline values: CDR1 SGHVS, CDR2 FNYEAQ. This CDR3 contains 14 residues. Trimming removed 0 bases from V and 7 bases from J, with 10 bases in between.

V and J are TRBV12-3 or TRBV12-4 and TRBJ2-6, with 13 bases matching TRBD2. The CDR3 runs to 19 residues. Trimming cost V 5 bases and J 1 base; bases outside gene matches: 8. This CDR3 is CASSPLGGLAGSGANVLTF. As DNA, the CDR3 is TGTGCCAGCAGTCCCTTGGGGGGACTAGCGGGGTCTGGGGCCAACGTCCTGACTTTC.

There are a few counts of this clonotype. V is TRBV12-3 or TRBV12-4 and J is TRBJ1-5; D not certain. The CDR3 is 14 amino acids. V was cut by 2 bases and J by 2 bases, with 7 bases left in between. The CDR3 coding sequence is TGTGCCAGCAGTTTAACGCACCGCAATCAGCCCCAGCATTTT. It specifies CASSLTHRNQPQHF.

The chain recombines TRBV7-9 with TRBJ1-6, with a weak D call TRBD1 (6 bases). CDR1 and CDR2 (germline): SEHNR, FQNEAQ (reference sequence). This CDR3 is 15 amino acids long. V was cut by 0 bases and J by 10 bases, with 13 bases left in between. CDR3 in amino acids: CASSLATGARSPLHF. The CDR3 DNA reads TGTGCCAGCAGCTTAGCAACGGGGGCTCGGTCACCCCTCCACTTT.